Shown below are 31 T cell receptor beta chains from a single sample sequenced in a study of blood T cell repertoires in COVID-19. Assay: immunoSEQ multiplex PCR; the TCRdb copy retains only in-frame clones and omits some. The data contain approximately 120,000 clones, roughly four fifths of them singletons. Sequenced input: PBMCs or T cells enriched from blood (not recorded which). Source of these receptors: a man younger than 45 who had recovered from COVID-19.

The chain has TRBV3-1 (or the pseudogene TRBV3-2) and TRBJ2-7, with 7 bases aligning to TRBD1. The trim removed 4 bases at V and 6 bases at J, leaving 6 bases unmatched. The CDR3 sequence is 13 residues long. CDR1 and CDR2 (germline): LGHDT, YNNKEL (reference sequence). Written as DNA, the CDR3 is TGTGCCAGCAGCCCCCCCCCAGGGGGCGAGCAGTACTTC. It yields the protein CASSPPPGGEQYF.

The chain combines TRBV5-5 with TRBJ2-1; 7 nucleotides line up with TRBD2. From germline, CDR1 is SGHKS and CDR2 YYEKEE (reference sequence). The CDR3 is 14 residues long. The trim removed 2 bases at V and 9 bases at J, leaving 8 bases unmatched. As DNA, the CDR3 is TGTGCCAGCAGCTTTGGCGGGAGCGGCGGTGAGCAGTTCTTC. It codes for CASSFGGSGGEQFF.

The V gene is TRBV7-2, the J gene TRBJ2-3, with 8 nucleotides matching TRBD2. J lost 3 bases, V lost 6 bases, and 5 bases had no gene match. CDR1 SGHTA and CDR2 FQGNSA come from the germline V gene. CDR3 length equals 14 residues. CDR3 sequence reads: CASSGAGGTDTQYF. The DNA for the CDR3 is TGTGCCAGCAGTGGGGCGGGGGGAACAGATACGCAGTATTTT.

The genes are TRBV9 and TRBJ2-5; TRBD2 aligns across 7 bases. J gave up 4 bases and V 0 bases, and 9 bases lay outside the gene matches. The CDR3 runs 16 residues. CDR1 is SGDLS, CDR2 YYNGEE, per germline. CDR3 sequence (DNA): TGTGCCAGCAGCGTAGTGGGGGGAGGGCCCGTAGAGACCCAGTACTTC. It yields the protein CASSVVGGGPVETQYF.

This clone has only a few counts. This chain links TRBV24-1 with TRBJ1-6, with 10 bases matching TRBD1. With 1 base clipped from V and 10 bases from J, the junction kept 12 bases outside the gene matches. Germline values: CDR1 KGHDR, CDR2 SFDVKD. The CDR3 sequence is 18 residues long. CDR3 sequence reads: CATSDFKWTGGRGSPLHF. The CDR3, as DNA: TGTGCCACCAGTGATTTTAAGTGGACAGGGGGTCGTGGCTCACCCCTCCACTTT.

The V and J genes are TRBV2 and TRBJ1-5; D is unresolved. Trimming removed 6 bases from V and 0 bases from J, with 12 bases in between. CDR3 length equals 15 residues. Germline CDR1 SNHLY, CDR2 FYNNEI. Here the CDR3 DNA reads TGTGCCAGCAGGGAGGACGGTTATAGCAATCAGCCCCAGCATTTT. This sequence encodes CASREDGYSNQPQHF.

The chain is built from TRBV6-5 and TRBJ2-7; 9 bases line up with TRBD1. The ends lost 2 bases at V and 1 base at J; junction bases unmatched: 6. The CDR3 is 16 residues long. Germline lookup yields CDR1 MNHEY and CDR2 SVGAGI. CDR3 amino acids: CASSYGFGQGSYEQYF. In DNA form, the CDR3 reads TGTGCCAGCAGTTACGGTTTCGGACAGGGGTCCTACGAGCAGTACTTC.

V and J are TRBV6-5 and TRBJ1-1; 8 bases are a match to TRBD1. With V trimmed by 5 bases and J by 1 base, 3 bases remained unmatched. Germline V gives CDR1 MNHEY, CDR2 SVGAGI. CDR3 length: 14 residues. The CDR3, as DNA: TGTGCCAGCAGTCCTGGACAGGGGAACACTGAAGCTTTCTTT. Its translation: CASSPGQGNTEAFF.

This rearrangement joins TRBV19 to TRBJ1-4; TRBD1 is a possible D gene (6 bases). CDR1 LNHDA and CDR2 SQIVND come from the germline V gene (reference sequence). There are 16 residues in the CDR3. The V end lost 6 bases, the J end lost 3 bases, and 17 bases lay between the germline ends. The CDR3 DNA follows: TGTGCCAGTAGAACTTCAGGGGCACACTCTAATGAAAAACTGTTTTTT. It translates to CASRTSGAHSNEKLFF. The whole variable domain, remainder taken from reference TRBV19 and TRBJ1-4, is DGGITQSPKYLFRKEGQNVTLSCEQNLNHDAMYWYRQDPGQGLRLIYYSQIVNDFQKGDIAEGYSVSREKKESFPLTVTSAQKNPTAFYLCASRTSGAHSNEKLFFGSGTQLSVL.

The chain is built from TRBV7-9 and TRBJ2-5, with a possible D match to TRBD1 (5 bases). V was trimmed by 2 bases and J by 5 bases, leaving 9 bases between them. The CDR3 consists of 13 residues. Germline CDR1 and CDR2: SEHNR and FQNEAQ (reference sequence). The CDR3 region is CASSLSRAETQYF. In DNA, the CDR3 is TGTGCCAGCAGCTTATCCAGGGCTGAGACCCAGTACTTC.

This chain uses TRBV19 with TRBJ1-5, with D perhaps TRBD1 (6 bases). The CDR3 consists of 13 residues. V was clipped by 4 bases and J by 3 bases, with 7 bases between them. CDR1 and CDR2 (germline): LNHDA, SQIVND (reference sequence). The CDR3 DNA follows: TGTGCCAGTAGTACGGGACACAATCAGCCCCAGCATTTT. As protein: CASSTGHNQPQHF.

The chain combines TRBV6-5 with TRBJ2-1; D call uncertain. This CDR3 is built from 12 residues. Germline CDR1 is MNHEY and CDR2 is SVGAGI. V was trimmed by 6 bases and J by 5 bases, leaving 8 bases between them. The CDR3 loop reads CASSYPDNEQFF. DNA of the CDR3: TGTGCCAGCAGCTATCCGGACAATGAGCAGTTCTTC.

This chain uses TRBV7-9 with TRBJ2-2; D is perhaps TRBD1 (5 bases). There are 14 residues in the CDR3. Germline-derived CDR1 and CDR2 are SEHNR and FQNEAQ (reference sequence). The V end was cut by 8 bases, the J end by 0 bases, with 10 bases between. In nucleotides, the CDR3 is TGTGCCAGCTCTGGGGCAGCGAACACCGGGGAGCTGTTTTTT. Translating gives CASSGAANTGELFF.

The rearrangement joins TRBV30 to TRBJ1-1; 7 bases align to TRBD1. CDR3 length: 11 residues. Germline loops: CDR1 GTSNPN, CDR2 SVGIG (reference sequence). V shed 2 bases and J 8 bases; nucleotides not matched to a gene: 2. CDR3 nucleotides: TGTGCCTGGAGTTTACAGGGGGAAGCTTTCTTT. Residues: CAWSLQGEAFF. The full variable domain, rest sourced from reference TRBV30 and TRBJ1-1, is SQTIHQWPATLVQPVGSPLSLECTVEGTSNPNLYWYRQAAGRGLQLLFYSVGIGQISSEVPQNLSASRPQDRQFILSSKKLLLSDSGFYLCAWSLQGEAFFGQGTRLTVV.

On this clone: One end of the junction does not line up with germline, which may come from a read error. The chain carries TRBV11-3 and TRBJ1-1; D not resolved. The CDR3 length is 14 residues. Per germline, CDR1 SGHNT and CDR2 YENEEA. CDR3 coding DNA: TGTGCCAGCAGCGTAGACGGGGTGAACACTGAAGCTTTCTTT. This gives the protein CASSVDGVNTEAFF.

Comment on this clone: One end of the junction is discordant with germline, which a read error may explain. J is TRBJ2-2 and V is TRBV9, with D uncertain. Per the germline V gene, CDR1 is SGDLS and CDR2 is YYNGEE. CDR3 size: 13 residues. The CDR3 loop reads CASTVLSTGELFF. CDR3 nucleotides: TGTGCCAGCACCGTACTATCGACCGGGGAGCTGTTTTTT.

The chain is built from TRBV2 and TRBJ2-2, with a weak D call TRBD2 (5 bases). CDR1 is SNHLY and CDR2 is FYNNEI in the germline V gene. This CDR3 comprises 15 residues. V lost 2 bases and J lost 4, with 11 bases in between. The CDR3 bases are TGTGCCAGCAGTGAATCGGGGTCCGGCACCGGGGAGCTGTTTTTT. Its translation: CASSESGSGTGELFF.

The genes are TRBV6-5 and TRBJ1-5, with a tentative D call TRBD1 (6 bases). Per the germline V gene, CDR1 is MNHEY and CDR2 is SVGAGI. The CDR3 is 15 amino acids. V was clipped by 6 bases and J by 2 bases, with 14 bases between them. The CDR3 DNA sequence: TGTGCCAGCAGCATAACAGGGTCTGGCAATCAGCCCCAGCATTTT. Its protein product is CASSITGSGNQPQHF.

This sequence joins TRBV5-1 and TRBJ2-1, with TRBD2 as a possible D gene (5 bases). The CDR3 has 14 amino acids. CDR1 and CDR2 from the germline V gene are SGHRS and YFSETQ. Deletions cut 4 bases from V and 3 bases from J, with 11 bases between. CDR3 loop: CASSVEGGYNEQFF. The CDR3 DNA reads as TGCGCCAGCAGCGTAGAGGGCGGCTACAATGAGCAGTTCTTC.

This clone has just a few counts. This chain joins TRBV5-1 and TRBJ1-4; 8 bases map to TRBD1. The CDR3 loop spans 15 amino acids. Trimming took 4 bases from V and 0 from J; bases not matched to a gene: 2. Looked up from germline, CDR1 is SGHRS and CDR2 is YFSETQ. CDR3 DNA sequence: TGCGCCAGCAGCCCGACAGGGGCAACTAATGAAAAACTGTTTTTT. Its translation: CASSPTGATNEKLFF.

The chain recombines TRBV5-8 with TRBJ1-1; no clear D. CDR1 is SGHTS and CDR2 is YDEGEE in the germline V gene. CDR3 length: 15 amino acids. V lost 2 bases to trimming and J lost 4 bases, with 15 bases between them. The CDR3 sequence is CASSFSHGGITEAFF. The CDR3 DNA follows: TGTGCCAGCAGCTTTTCGCACGGCGGGATCACTGAAGCTTTCTTT.

This chain uses TRBV19 with TRBJ2-2, with TRBD2 as a possible D gene (5 bases). The CDR3 is made up of 13 amino acids. V was pared by 1 base and J by 6 bases, with 6 bases between. Per germline, CDR1 LNHDA and CDR2 SQIVND (reference sequence). The CDR3 here is CASSIAGSGELFF. CDR3 sequence (DNA): TGTGCCAGTAGTATAGCGGGGTCCGGGGAGCTGTTTTTT.

The rearrangement joins TRBV5-6 to TRBJ2-1; 10 nucleotides align to TRBD2. This CDR3 region has 16 residues. Trimming took 4 bases from V and 0 from J; bases not matched to a gene: 4. The germline gives CDR1 SGHDT, CDR2 YYEEEE. The DNA for the CDR3 is TGTGCCAGCAGCCAACTAGCGGGGAGCTCCTACAATGAGCAGTTCTTC. Amino acids: CASSQLAGSSYNEQFF.

This clone was recorded a few times. The chain recombines TRBV19 with TRBJ2-1; TRBD2 matches at 9 bases. The ends lost 6 bases at V and 5 bases at J; junction bases unmatched: 20. Looked up from germline, CDR1 is LNHDA and CDR2 is SQIVND (reference sequence). The CDR3 length is 19 residues. CDR3 loop: CASRPRLAETFSPNNEQFF. The CDR3 DNA follows: TGTGCCAGTAGACCTCGACTAGCGGAGACATTCTCCCCTAACAATGAGCAGTTCTTC.

The J gene is TRBJ2-2, the V gene TRBV19, with D maybe TRBD1 (5 bases). The ends were cut back, 6 bases at V and 2 bases at J, with 19 bases in the middle. The CDR3 runs to 17 residues. CDR1 is LNHDA and CDR2 is SQIVND in the germline V gene (reference sequence). The CDR3 spells CASSTLQAERNTGELFF. The CDR3 DNA is TGTGCCAGTAGCACTCTACAGGCGGAAAGAAACACCGGGGAGCTGTTTTTT.

V and J are TRBV4-1 and TRBJ2-7, with D possibly TRBD2 on 5 matching bases. Per germline, CDR1 MGHRA and CDR2 YSYEKL. Trimming shortened V by 0 bases and J by 7 bases, and 16 bases separated the two germline ends. The CDR3 sequence is 15 residues long. CDR3: CASSQDGGGFGEQYF. The CDR3 DNA reads as TGCGCCAGCAGCCAAGATGGTGGCGGGTTCGGGGAGCAGTACTTC.

This chain links TRBV10-3 with TRBJ2-2; 13 nucleotides line up with TRBD2. The junction had 3 bases not matched to a gene; V was cut back by 11 bases and J by 3 bases. In germline, CDR1 is ENHRY, CDR2 SYGVKD. The CDR3 spans 14 residues. CDR3 sequence reads: CASGLAGDTGELFF. The CDR3 bases are TGTGCCTCCGGACTAGCGGGAGACACCGGGGAGCTGTTTTTT.

The V and J genes are TRBV6-1 and TRBJ2-7; 7 bases fit TRBD1. Germline CDR1 is MNHNS and CDR2 is SASEGT. Trimming at V came to 2 bases and at J to 3 bases, leaving 7 bases not matched to a gene. CDR3 size: 15 residues. The CDR3 sequence is CASSELAGGNYEQYV. The CDR3, as DNA: TGTGCCAGCAGTGAATTGGCAGGGGGTAACTACGAGCAGTACGTC.

The chain couples TRBV2 to TRBJ1-4; 9 positions agree with TRBD1. CDR1 and CDR2 from the germline V gene are SNHLY and FYNNEI. J gave up 8 bases and V 6 bases, and 7 bases lay outside the gene matches. The CDR3 has 14 amino acids. The CDR3 DNA reads as TGTGCCAGCAGCTCCCGGACAGGGGAAGAAAAACTGTTTTTT. It specifies CASSSRTGEEKLFF.

The chain employs TRBV2 and TRBJ2-5, with D tentatively TRBD2 (5 bases). Trimming removed 8 bases from V and 2 bases from J, with 21 bases in between. This CDR3 region has 16 residues. Germline loops: CDR1 SNHLY, CDR2 FYNNEI. The CDR3 spells CASAPGRKNIQETQYF. The CDR3 DNA reads TGTGCCAGCGCCCCTGGGAGAAAGAATATTCAAGAGACCCAGTACTTC. The whole variable domain, filled in from reference TRBV2 and TRBJ2-5, reads EPEVTQTPSHQVTQMGQEVILRCVPISNHLYFYWYRQILGQKVEFLVSFYNNEISEKSEIFDDQFSVERPDGSNFTLKIRSTKLEDSAMYFCASAPGRKNIQETQYFGPGTRLLVL.

The chain has TRBV11-1 and TRBJ1-6; no definite D call. Trimming removed 2 bases at V and 0 bases at J, with 8 bases between. The CDR3 sequence is 16 residues long. CDR1 and CDR2 (germline): SGHAT, FQDESV (reference sequence). This CDR3 is CASSLSASSYNSPLHF. The CDR3 coding sequence is TGTGCCAGCAGCTTAAGTGCGAGCTCCTATAATTCACCCCTCCACTTT. Looking up the rest from reference TRBV11-1 and TRBJ1-6 gives the full variable domain: EAEVAQSPRYKITEKSQAVAFWCDPISGHATLYWYRQILGQGPELLVQFQDESVVDDSQLPKDRFSAERLKGVDSTLKIQPAELGDSAMYLCASSLSASSYNSPLHFGNGTRLTVT.